A selection of T cell receptor beta chains follows, all from one sample in a study of blood T cell repertoires in COVID-19. The method was immunoSEQ multiplex PCR; TCRdb's version includes in-frame clones alone and lacks a portion of them. The sample carries approximately 300,000 clones, 90% to 95% recorded once. Sequenced sample: PBMCs or T cells enriched from blood (not recorded which). All receptors derive from a woman aged 25 to 39 who had been exposed to COVID-19. Each CDR3 is given with its conserved first and last residue. Each record gives: V gene, D gene, clone size, J gene, CDR3 DNA, CDR3 protein. The D gene is left open where the match is weak. Clone size is stated in some rows and not others, as once, few, many or a class when expanded.

>TRBV19|TRBD1|-|TRBJ2-5
TGTGCCAGTAGTATAGGCAGGGGGACGCAAGAGACCCAGTACTTC
CASSIGRGTQETQYF
>TRBV5-4|-|-|TRBJ1-4
TGTGCCAGCAGCCAAAGACAGTTCCTTACTAATGAAAAACTGTTTTTT
CASSQRQFLTNEKLFF
>TRBV5-6|-|-|TRBJ1-5
TGTGCCAGCAGCTTGGCCCGATATTCAGTCCAGCATTTT
CASSLARYSVQHF
>TRBV4-1|-|-|TRBJ1-4
TGCGCCAGCAGCCAATTAAGAAGGGGGGAAAAACTGTTTTTT
CASSQLRRGEKLFF
>TRBV7-8|TRBD1|-|TRBJ1-2
TGTGCCAGCACTCGATTCAGGGGGCCTAACTATGGCTACACCTTC
CASTRFRGPNYGYTF
>TRBV7-2|TRBD1|-|TRBJ1-2
TGTGCCAGCAGCTTAGCGGGGACAGGGGTCTATGGCTACACCTTC
CASSLAGTGVYGYTF
>TRBV5-3|TRBD2|-|TRBJ2-7
TGTGCCAGAAGCCCTGGGACTAGCGGGGGTTTCGAGCAGTACTTC
CARSPGTSGGFEQYF
>TRBV5-4|-|-|TRBJ1-2
TGTGCCAGCAGCCCCCGGGACATCCACTATGGCTACACCTTC
CASSPRDIHYGYTF
>TRBV10-3|-|-|TRBJ1-2
TGTGCCATCAGTGAGTCGTATATAAAGGCAGGGAAAAACTATGGCTACACCTTC
CAISESYIKAGKNYGYTF
>TRBV19|-|-|TRBJ1-5
TGTGCCAGTAGTATAACACAGGGTCGACGCAATCAGCCCCAGCATTTT
CASSITQGRRNQPQHF
>TRBV6-5|-|-|TRBJ1-6
TGTGCCAGCAGTTACTGGCAGGGAAATTCACCCCTCCACTTT
CASSYWQGNSPLHF
>TRBV4-1|-|-|TRBJ1-2
TGCGCCACCAGAGACAGTCGCCCCGCCTTTGGCTACACCTTC
CATRDSRPAFGYTF
>TRBV11-3|-|-|TRBJ2-3
TGTGCCAGCAGCTTAGAGGGGGGACGCACAGATACGCAGTATTTT
CASSLEGGRTDTQYF
>TRBV9|TRBD1|once|TRBJ1-1
TGTGCCAGCAGCGTTGATCAGGGGGACACTGAAGCTTTCTTT
CASSVDQGDTEAFF
>TRBV24-1|TRBD1|-|TRBJ2-7
TGTGCCACCAGTGTCGGGACAGGGGGGATGTACGAGCAGTACTTC
CATSVGTGGMYEQYF
>TRBV4-1|TRBD2|-|TRBJ2-3
TGCGCCAGCAGCCCGAGCGGTGGACTAGCGGGGATAGCTAGCACAGATACGCAGTATTTT
CASSPSGGLAGIASTDTQYF
>TRBV7-9|-|-|TRBJ2-1
TGTGCCAGCAGCTTAGCGAATTTAGGACACAAGAACAATGAGCAGTTCTTC
CASSLANLGHKNNEQFF
>TRBV2|-|-|TRBJ1-1
TGTGCCAGCAGTGGCGACAGCCCTGAAGCTTTCTTT
CASSGDSPEAFF
>TRBV18|TRBD1|-|TRBJ2-2
TGTGCCAGCTCACCAGAGACAGGGATGAACACCGGGGAGCTGTTTTTT
CASSPETGMNTGELFF
>TRBV5-1|-|-|TRBJ1-5
TGCGCCAGCAGCTTGGGAGCTAATCAGCCCCAGCATTTT
CASSLGANQPQHF
>TRBV3-1/TRBV3-2|-|-|TRBJ2-7
TGTGCCAGCAGCACAGACAGGTTTGCTAGCGAGCAGTACTTC
CASSTDRFASEQYF
>TRBV9|TRBD1|-|TRBJ2-3
TGTGCCAGCAGCGTAGTTGGGACAGGGGCCGATACGCAGTATTTT
CASSVVGTGADTQYF
>TRBV6-5|-|-|TRBJ1-4
TGTGCCAGCAGTTATCGGGAGGGCGCGGCAAAACTGTTTTTT
CASSYREGAAKLFF
>TRBV9|-|few|TRBJ1-2
TGTGCCAGCAGCGTAGTTTCAGGGGTCGGCTACACCTTC
CASSVVSGVGYTF
>TRBV9|TRBD1|-|TRBJ2-3
TGTGCCAGCAGCCTTCTGGGGACAGGGGGTTCAGATACGCAGTATTTT
CASSLLGTGGSDTQYF
>TRBV5-1|TRBD1|once|TRBJ1-2
TGCGCCAGCAGCTTGGACCCCGGGACAGCTAACTATGGCTACACCTTC
CASSLDPGTANYGYTF
>TRBV2|-|once|TRBJ1-4
TGTGCCAGCAGTGAAAGTAGGGACCCCGGGGGTGAAAAACTGTTTTTT
CASSESRDPGGEKLFF
>TRBV7-9|-|-|TRBJ1-3
TGTGCCAGCAGCCCCGTCCACAGGGTCGTCTCTGGAAACACCATATATTTT
CASSPVHRVVSGNTIYF
>TRBV5-4|TRBD1|-|TRBJ1-4
TGTGCCAGCAGCCGGACAGGGGGGAACTTTTCCCCCGAAAAACTGTTTTTT
CASSRTGGNFSPEKLFF
>TRBV20-1|TRBD2|-|TRBJ2-7
TGCAGTGCTAGTATGGGCCTAGCGGCCTCCTACGAGCAGTACTTC
CSASMGLAASYEQYF
>TRBV9|TRBD1|-|TRBJ1-2
TGTGCCAGCAGCCCCTTGGGACAGGGGAGATATGGCTACACCTTC
CASSPLGQGRYGYTF
>TRBV7-9|TRBD1|-|TRBJ1-3
TGTGCCAGCAGCTGGGACAGGGGGGCAGACACCATATATTTT
CASSWDRGADTIYF
>TRBV7-3|TRBD1|-|TRBJ1-2
TGTGCCAGCAGCTCGACGGGACAGCCCCATTATGGCTACACCTTC
CASSSTGQPHYGYTF
>TRBV4-2|TRBD2|-|TRBJ2-3
TGTGCCAGCAGCCAATGGACTAGCGGGGGGGCCTTCACAGATACGCAGTATTTT
CASSQWTSGGAFTDTQYF
>TRBV10-3|TRBD2|-|TRBJ2-5
TGTGCCATCAGTGAGTCGAAGGGGCGGGAGGAGACCCAGTACTTC
CAISESKGREETQYF
>TRBV27|-|-|TRBJ2-5
TGTGCCAGCAGTTTATCTGAGGGGGTGGAGACCCAGTACTTC
CASSLSEGVETQYF
>TRBV9|TRBD2|-|TRBJ2-1
TGTGCCAGCAGCGGTGCCTTTCTAGCGGGGAGGAGCTCCTACAATGAGCAGTTCTTC
CASSGAFLAGRSSYNEQFF
>TRBV24-1|TRBD1|-|TRBJ1-1
TGTGCCACCAGTGATAGCCCCGGGACAGGAAAGCCTGAAGCTTTCTTT
CATSDSPGTGKPEAFF
>TRBV7-2|TRBD2|-|TRBJ2-7
TGTGCCAGCAGCTTAGCTAGCGGGGGCCCGGGTGAGCAGTACTTC
CASSLASGGPGEQYF
>TRBV4-1|TRBD2|few|TRBJ2-5
TGCGCCAGCAGCCAACTACCGGGACTAGCGGGGGGCCCGGGCCTCCAAGAGACCCAGTACTTC
CASSQLPGLAGGPGLQETQYF
>TRBV18|TRBD1|-|TRBJ1-2
TGTGCCAGCTCACCGGGACAGGGGGACTATGGCTACACCTTC
CASSPGQGDYGYTF